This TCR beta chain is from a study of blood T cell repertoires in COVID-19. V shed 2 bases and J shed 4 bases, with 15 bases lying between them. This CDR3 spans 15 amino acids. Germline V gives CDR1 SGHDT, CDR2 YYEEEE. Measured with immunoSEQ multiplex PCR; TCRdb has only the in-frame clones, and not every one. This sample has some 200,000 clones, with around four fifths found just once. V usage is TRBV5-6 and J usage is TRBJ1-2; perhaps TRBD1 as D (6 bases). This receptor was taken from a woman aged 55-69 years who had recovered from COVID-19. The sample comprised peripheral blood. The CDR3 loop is CASSLNRARGYGYTF. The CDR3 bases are TGTGCCAGCAGCTTAAACAGGGCCCGGGGCTATGGCTACACCTTC.